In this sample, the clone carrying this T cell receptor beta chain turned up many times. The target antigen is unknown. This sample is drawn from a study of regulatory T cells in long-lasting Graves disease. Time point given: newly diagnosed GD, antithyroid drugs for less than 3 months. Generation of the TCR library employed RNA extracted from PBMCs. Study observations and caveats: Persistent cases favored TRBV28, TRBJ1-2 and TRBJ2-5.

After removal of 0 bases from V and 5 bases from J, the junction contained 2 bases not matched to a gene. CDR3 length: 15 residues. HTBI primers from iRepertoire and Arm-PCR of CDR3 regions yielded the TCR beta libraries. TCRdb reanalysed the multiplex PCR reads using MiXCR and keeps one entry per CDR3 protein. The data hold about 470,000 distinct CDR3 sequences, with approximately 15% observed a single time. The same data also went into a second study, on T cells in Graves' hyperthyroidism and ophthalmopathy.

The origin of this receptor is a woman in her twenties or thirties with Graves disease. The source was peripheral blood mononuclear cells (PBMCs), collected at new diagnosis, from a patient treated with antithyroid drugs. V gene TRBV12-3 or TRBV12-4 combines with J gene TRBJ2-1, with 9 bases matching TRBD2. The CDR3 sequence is CASSLAASGNNEQFF. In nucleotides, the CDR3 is TGTGCCAGCAGTTTAGCGGCTAGCGGGAACAATGAGCAGTTCTTC.